These T cell receptor beta chains were read from a single sample in a study of CD8 T cells in Susac syndrome. TCRdb ran MiXCR on the immunoSEQ multiplex PCR reads and lists one entry per CDR3 protein. The sample shows around 170,000 distinct CDR3 sequences, approximately 95% of them seen only once. Sequencing input: CD8+ T cells from PBMCs. The receptors shown here come from a human donor with multiple sclerosis. Both conserved end residues are part of each CDR3. Fields, in order: V gene, D gene, J gene, clone size, CDR3 protein, CDR3 DNA. The D gene is left open where the match is weak. Where a row states a size, it is once, few, many or the class of an expanded clone; other rows omit it.

TRBV9	NA	TRBJ2-1	NA	CASSVVERPGHEQFF	TGTGCCAGCAGCGTAGTGGAGCGACCGGGACATGAGCAGTTCTTC
TRBV21-1	NA	TRBJ2-1	once	CASSDLPDGYNEQFF	TGTGCCAGCAGCGATCTTCCTGACGGGTACAATGAGCAGTTCTTC
TRBV29-1	NA	TRBJ2-7	NA	CSVLTQTYEQYF	TGCAGCGTTCTGACACAGACCTACGAGCAGTACTTC
TRBV12-3/TRBV12-4	NA	TRBJ2-1	NA	CASSHLLSSYNEQFF	TGTGCCAGCAGCCATCTCTTGAGCTCCTACAATGAGCAGTTCTTC
TRBV23-1	TRBD1	TRBJ2-7	NA	CASSLHTGQGPYEQYF	TGCGCCAGCAGTCTTCACACGGGACAGGGACCCTACGAGCAGTACTTC
TRBV7-9	NA	TRBJ2-1	NA	CASTPRDWRRLYNEQFF	TGTGCCAGCACCCCGCGGGATTGGAGACGACTTTACAATGAGCAGTTCTTC
TRBV7-9	NA	TRBJ2-5	NA	CASSLGGANQETQYF	TGTGCCAGCAGCTTAGGTGGGGCAAACCAAGAGACCCAGTACTTC
TRBV4-1	TRBD2	TRBJ2-1	NA	CASSRGLPDEQFF	TGCGCCAGCAGCCGGGGACTACCAGATGAGCAGTTCTTC
TRBV25-1	NA	TRBJ2-7	NA	CASSDRSYEQYF	TGTGCCAGCAGTGATAGGTCCTACGAGCAGTACTTC
TRBV2	TRBD1	TRBJ1-2	NA	CASSGAGTAVEGYTF	TGTGCCAGCAGTGGGGCCGGGACAGCCGTGGAGGGCTACACCTTC
TRBV19	TRBD2	TRBJ2-7	NA	CASSPDLREGELYYEQYF	TGTGCCAGTAGTCCCGACTTGCGGGAGGGCGAATTATACTACGAGCAGTACTTC
TRBV4-1	NA	TRBJ2-1	NA	CASSHVRGHEQFF	TGCGCCAGCAGCCATGTTAGAGGGCACGAGCAGTTCTTC
TRBV11-1	TRBD1	TRBJ1-2	NA	CASSYTTGGLFYGYTF	TGTGCCAGCAGCTATACGACAGGGGGACTTTTTTATGGCTACACCTTC
TRBV20-1	TRBD1	TRBJ2-7	NA	CSASGQGRAYEQYF	TGCAGTGCTAGTGGACAGGGGCGAGCCTACGAGCAGTACTTC
TRBV9	NA	TRBJ2-3	NA	CASSVGPSTDTQYF	TGTGCCAGCAGCGTAGGGCCCAGCACAGATACGCAGTATTTT
TRBV5-1	TRBD2	TRBJ2-3	NA	CASSLLAGVGDTQYF	TGCGCCAGCAGCTTGCTAGCGGGAGTAGGAGATACGCAGTATTTT
TRBV4-1	NA	TRBJ1-2	NA	CASSQVGGGSTFNYGYTF	TGCGCCAGCAGCCAAGTGGGGGGCGGCTCCACATTTAACTATGGCTACACCTTC
TRBV18	NA	TRBJ1-1	NA	CASSPLRGGTEAFF	TGTGCCAGCTCACCGTTGCGGGGCGGCACTGAAGCTTTCTTT
TRBV9	NA	TRBJ1-1	once	CASSDRQNTEAFF	TGTGCCAGCAGCGACAGGCAGAACACTGAAGCTTTCTTT
TRBV5-6	TRBD1	TRBJ2-5	NA	CASSEAGGLQETQYF	TGTGCCAGCAGCGAAGCAGGGGGCCTCCAAGAGACCCAGTACTTC
TRBV27	TRBD1	TRBJ2-7	NA	CASNNPGQGYEQYF	TGTGCCAGCAACAATCCGGGACAGGGCTACGAGCAGTACTTC
TRBV10-3	NA	TRBJ1-5	NA	CAISESLGALNQPQHF	TGTGCCATCAGTGAGTCGTTAGGGGCCCTGAATCAGCCCCAGCATTTT
TRBV29-1	TRBD2	TRBJ2-1	NA	CSGGLAGVYNEQFF	TGCAGCGGTGGACTAGCGGGAGTATACAATGAGCAGTTCTTC
TRBV14	NA	TRBJ1-2	NA	CASSPDRGPYGYTF	TGTGCCAGCAGCCCCGATCGGGGACCATATGGCTACACCTTC
TRBV27	TRBD2	TRBJ2-1	NA	CASSRILAEPDNEQFF	TGTGCCAGCAGTCGGATTCTAGCGGAACCAGACAATGAGCAGTTCTTC
TRBV29-1	TRBD1	TRBJ1-2	NA	CSVEDLGQGNGYTF	TGCAGCGTTGAAGATCTCGGACAGGGAAATGGCTACACCTTC
TRBV27	NA	TRBJ1-1	NA	CASSLSGPKMNTEAFF	TGTGCCAGCAGTTTATCAGGGCCGAAGATGAACACTGAAGCTTTCTTT
TRBV13	NA	TRBJ2-3	NA	CASSLDQADTQYF	TGTGCCAGCAGCTTAGATCAGGCAGATACGCAGTATTTT
TRBV24-1	NA	TRBJ2-2	NA	CATSDPLGELFF	TGTGCCACCAGTGATCCGCTCGGGGAGCTGTTTTTT
TRBV20-1	TRBD1	TRBJ1-4	NA	CSARDSGTGVQEKLFF	TGCAGTGCTAGAGATAGTGGGACAGGGGTTCAAGAAAAACTGTTTTTT
TRBV6-8	TRBD2	TRBJ2-1	NA	CASSYRRGAEGNEQFF	TGTGCCAGCAGTTATAGGCGGGGGGCCGAAGGCAATGAGCAGTTCTTC